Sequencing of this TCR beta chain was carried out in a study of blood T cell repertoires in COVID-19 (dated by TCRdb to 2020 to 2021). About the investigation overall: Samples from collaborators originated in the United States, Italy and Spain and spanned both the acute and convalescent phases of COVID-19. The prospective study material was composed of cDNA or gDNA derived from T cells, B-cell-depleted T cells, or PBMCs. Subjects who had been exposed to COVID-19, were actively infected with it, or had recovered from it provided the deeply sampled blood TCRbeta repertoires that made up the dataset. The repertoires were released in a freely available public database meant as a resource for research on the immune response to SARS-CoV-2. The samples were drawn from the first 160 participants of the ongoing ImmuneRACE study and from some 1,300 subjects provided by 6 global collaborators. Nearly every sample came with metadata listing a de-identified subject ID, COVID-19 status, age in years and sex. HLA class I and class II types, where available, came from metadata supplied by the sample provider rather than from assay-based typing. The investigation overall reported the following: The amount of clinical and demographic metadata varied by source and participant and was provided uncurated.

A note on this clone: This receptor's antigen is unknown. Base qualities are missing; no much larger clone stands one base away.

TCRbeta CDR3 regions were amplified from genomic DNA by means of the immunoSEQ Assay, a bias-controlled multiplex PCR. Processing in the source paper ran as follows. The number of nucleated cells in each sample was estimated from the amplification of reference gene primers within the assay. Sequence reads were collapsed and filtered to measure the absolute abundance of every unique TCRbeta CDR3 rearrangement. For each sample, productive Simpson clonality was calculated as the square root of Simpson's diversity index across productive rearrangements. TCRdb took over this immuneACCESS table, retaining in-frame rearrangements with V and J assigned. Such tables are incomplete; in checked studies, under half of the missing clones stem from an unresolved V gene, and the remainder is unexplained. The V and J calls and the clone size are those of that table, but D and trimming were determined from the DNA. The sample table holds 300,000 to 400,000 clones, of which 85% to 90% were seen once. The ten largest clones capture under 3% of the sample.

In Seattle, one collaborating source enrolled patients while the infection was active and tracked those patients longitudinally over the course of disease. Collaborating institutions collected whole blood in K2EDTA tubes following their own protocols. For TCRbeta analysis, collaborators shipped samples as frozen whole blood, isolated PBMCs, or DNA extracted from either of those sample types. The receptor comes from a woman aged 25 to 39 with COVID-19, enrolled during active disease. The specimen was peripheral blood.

The base sequence is TGTGCCAGCAGCGGGCGGGCCCCGAACACCGGGGAGCTGTTTTTT. Translation gives CASSGRAPNTGELFF. The chain is made from TRBV5-5 and TRBJ2-2, and TRBD2 may be the D gene, going by 5 matching bases. The CDR3 sequence holds 15 residues, the cysteine and phenylalanine included. The CDR3 DNA has 45 bases and is translated from base 1. In the germline V gene (reference sequence), CDR1 corresponds to SGHKS and CDR2 to YYEKEE. V is clipped by 4 bases and J by 0 bases, and the sequence between their germline boundaries is 10 bases long.